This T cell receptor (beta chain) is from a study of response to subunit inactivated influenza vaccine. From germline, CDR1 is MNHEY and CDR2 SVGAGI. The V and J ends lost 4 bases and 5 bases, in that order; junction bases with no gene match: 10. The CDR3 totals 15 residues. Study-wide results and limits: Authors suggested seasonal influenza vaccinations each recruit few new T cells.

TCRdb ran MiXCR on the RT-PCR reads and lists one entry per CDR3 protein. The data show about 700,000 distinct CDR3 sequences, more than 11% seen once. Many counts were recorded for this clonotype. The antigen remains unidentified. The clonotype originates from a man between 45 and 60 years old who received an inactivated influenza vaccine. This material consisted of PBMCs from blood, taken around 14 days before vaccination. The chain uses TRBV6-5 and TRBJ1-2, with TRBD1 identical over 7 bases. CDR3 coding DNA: TGTGCCAGCAGTTTCGGGCAGGGGGGACGTTATGGCTACACCTTC. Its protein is CASSFGQGGRYGYTF.